This is a list of T cell receptor beta chains from one sample in a study of T-cell reconstitution after alpha-beta-depleted transplantation in children. TCRdb reprocessed the PCR reads via MiXCR and lists one record per CDR3 protein. Of a few hundred thousand distinct CDR3 sequences in the sample, 13% were seen once. This specimen was PBMCs, mostly from graft donor cells, taken 360 days after TCRalphabeta/CD19-depleted stem cell transplant. These receptors were taken from a male patient younger than 18 who had a stem cell transplant for acute myeloid leukemia, so the T cells may come from the graft donor. Both conserved end residues are part of each CDR3. D genes are given only for firm matches. Clone size is stated in some rows and not others, as once, few, many or a class when expanded.

>many|NA|TRBJ2-2|TRBV29-1
TGCAGCGTTGAAGTGGGGGATCACACCGGGGAGCTGTTTTTT
CSVEVGDHTGELFF
>NA|NA|TRBJ1-5|TRBV7-2
TGTGCCAGCAGCTTAGGTCAGGGGCCTCCCCAGCATTTT
CASSLGQGPPQHF
>NA|TRBD2|TRBJ2-1|TRBV5-5
TGTGCCAGCAGCTTTAGACTAGCGGGAGACTCCTACAATGAGCAGTTCTTC
CASSFRLAGDSYNEQFF
>NA|NA|TRBJ2-1|TRBV7-9
TGTGCCAGCAGCCACGTCAGGGAACCCTACAATGAGCAGTTCTTC
CASSHVREPYNEQFF
>NA|TRBD1|TRBJ2-5|TRBV7-9
TGTGCCAGCAGCCTCGGACAGGGCGGTGTAGGGGCCCAGTACTTC
CASSLGQGGVGAQYF
>NA|NA|TRBJ2-1|TRBV6-2/TRBV6-3
TGTGCCAGCAGTTCCCAAAGTGGGACCGCGGTTAAGAGCTCCTACAATGAGCAGTTCTTC
CASSSQSGTAVKSSYNEQFF
>NA|TRBD2|TRBJ2-1|TRBV4-3
TGCGCCAGCAGCCAAGAACCAGCGGGGGGCCTCTACAATGAGCAGTTCTTC
CASSQEPAGGLYNEQFF
>many|TRBD2|TRBJ2-1|TRBV29-1
TGCAGCGTGGCCAGCGGGAGGGCCTCGAATGAGCAGTTCTTC
CSVASGRASNEQFF
>NA|NA|TRBJ2-1|TRBV7-2
TGTGCCAGCAGCTTAGACCTAGCGCCCAATGAGCAGTTCTTC
CASSLDLAPNEQFF
>NA|NA|TRBJ1-4|TRBV5-1
TGCGCCAGCAGCTTGGGGGACACAACTAATGAAAAACTGTTTTTT
CASSLGDTTNEKLFF
>NA|NA|TRBJ2-1|TRBV29-1
TGCAGCGTTGGAGGGCGGTTGAGCTCCTACAATGAGCAGTTCTTC
CSVGGRLSSYNEQFF
>NA|TRBD1|TRBJ2-5|TRBV11-2
TGTGCCAGCAGCTTACGGCCAGGGGGCCGAGAGACCCAGTACTTC
CASSLRPGGRETQYF
>NA|NA|TRBJ1-5|TRBV2
TGTGCCAGCAGTGGACAGGTTTTAAGTTATAGCAATCAGCCCCAGCATTTT
CASSGQVLSYSNQPQHF
>few|NA|TRBJ2-1|TRBV7-3
TGTGCCAGCAGCCCCCGGGCCCCAAACAATGAGCAGTTCTTC
CASSPRAPNNEQFF
>few|TRBD2|TRBJ2-7|TRBV2
TGTGCCAGCACATGGAGTAGCGGGAGGTGGTACGAGCAGTACTTC
CASTWSSGRWYEQYF
>few|TRBD1|TRBJ1-2|TRBV7-9
TGTGCCAGCAGCTTACAGGGGGCTGAGAACTATGGCTACACCTTC
CASSLQGAENYGYTF
>many|TRBD1|TRBJ1-2|TRBV3-1
TGTGCCAGCAGCCCCCTCCCCGGGACAGGGAACTATGGCTACACCTTC
CASSPLPGTGNYGYTF
>few|NA|TRBJ2-3|TRBV11-2
TGTGCCAGCAGCTTTTATACTGGTAGCCCGAGGGCAGATACGCAGTATTTT
CASSFYTGSPRADTQYF
>many|TRBD1|TRBJ2-7|TRBV10-3
TGTGCCATCAGTGTCGTAGGGGGCGCGCCCTCCTACGAGCAGTACTTC
CAISVVGGAPSYEQYF
>many|NA|TRBJ2-1|TRBV7-2
TGTGCCAGCAGCTCCTATAGCGGCTATGAGCAGTTCTTC
CASSSYSGYEQFF
>many|NA|TRBJ2-5|TRBV29-1
TGCAGCGGTGGGACGGGGCAAGAGACCCAGTACTTC
CSGGTGQETQYF
>NA|TRBD2|TRBJ2-7|TRBV4-2
TGTGCCAGCAGCCTGTGGGACGCGGGAGATCGGTACGAGCAGTACTTC
CASSLWDAGDRYEQYF
>many|NA|TRBJ2-5|TRBV12-3/TRBV12-4
TGTGCCAGCAGCACTAGCTATGGAACCACAGAGACCCAGTACTTC
CASSTSYGTTETQYF
>few|TRBD1|TRBJ2-7|TRBV4-2
TGTGCCAGCAGCCAAGAAGTGGGTGGTGCGGGACAGGGTTACGAGCAGTACTTC
CASSQEVGGAGQGYEQYF
>many|TRBD2|TRBJ2-4|TRBV7-6
TGTGCCAGCAGCTTAGATTTGCGGGAGGCCCGGGGTACCAAAAACATTCAGTACTTC
CASSLDLREARGTKNIQYF
>NA|NA|TRBJ2-1|TRBV20-1
TGCAGTGCCCCGGACAGTCGTTTGTTGAGGAATGAGCAGTTCTTC
CSAPDSRLLRNEQFF
>NA|NA|TRBJ2-7|TRBV20-1
TGCAGTGCTACGACACATAGATCTTCCTACGAGCAGTACTTC
CSATTHRSSYEQYF
>few|TRBD1|TRBJ2-1|TRBV6-2/TRBV6-3
TGTGCCAGCAGTTACTACCGGGGACAGGGGTTGGATGAGCAGTTCTTC
CASSYYRGQGLDEQFF
>many|NA|TRBJ2-1|TRBV6-6
TGTGCCAGCAGGGTTTCTATCAATGAGCAGTTCTTC
CASRVSINEQFF
>NA|TRBD1|TRBJ2-7|TRBV4-3
TGCGCCAGCAGCTATGGACAGGGGGGCGAGCAGTACTTC
CASSYGQGGEQYF
>many|TRBD1|TRBJ2-1|TRBV4-3
TGCGCCAGCAGCCTCACAGGGGATGTAGGGTACAATGAGCAGTTCTTC
CASSLTGDVGYNEQFF
>few|TRBD1|TRBJ2-7|TRBV15
TGTGCCACCAGCAGAGGGGGACAGGGGAGCTACGAGCAGTACTTC
CATSRGGQGSYEQYF
>few|NA|TRBJ2-7|TRBV11-3
TGTGCCAGCAGCTTATCCGAGGGAGACTCCGAGCAGTACTTC
CASSLSEGDSEQYF
>NA|TRBD2|TRBJ2-1|TRBV10-3
TGTGCCATCAGACCGTTTATTGGGGAGGGAGGTACGGGGTTGTTCTTC
CAIRPFIGEGGTGLFF
>few|TRBD1|TRBJ2-7|TRBV20-1
TGCAGTGCTCGAAATAAACAGGGGGCCTACGAGCAGTACTTC
CSARNKQGAYEQYF
>few|NA|TRBJ2-7|TRBV7-2
TGTGCCAGCAGCGCTGCAGGGAAGGGCACCTACGAGCAGTACTTC
CASSAAGKGTYEQYF
>few|NA|TRBJ2-5|TRBV20-1
TGCAGTGCTAGAGATGGAACGGGCCAAGAGACCCAGTACTTC
CSARDGTGQETQYF
>NA|NA|TRBJ2-1|TRBV25-1
TGTGCCAGCAGTGCGTCCGTGAATCATTTCAATGAGCAGTTCTTC
CASSASVNHFNEQFF
>many|TRBD1|TRBJ2-7|TRBV4-2
TGTGCCAGCAGCCAAGTTCCACAGGGGGCAAGGGAGCAGTACTTC
CASSQVPQGAREQYF
>few|TRBD2|TRBJ2-7|TRBV29-1
TGCAGCGTTTATGTGGGAGGGGCCTACGAGCAGTACTTC
CSVYVGGAYEQYF
>many|TRBD1|TRBJ2-2|TRBV7-3
TGTGCCAGCAAACAGATGGGACAGGGGAACACCGGGGAGCTGTTTTTT
CASKQMGQGNTGELFF
>many|TRBD2|TRBJ2-2|TRBV4-3
TGCGCCAGCAGCCCCGCTGTTACTTTAGGAGGGGGGCTAGCGGGAGAGACCGGGGAGCTGTTTTTT
CASSPAVTLGGGLAGETGELFF
>NA|TRBD2|TRBJ2-1|TRBV28
TGTGCCAGCAGTCCAACGGGACTAGCGGGCCTCTACAATGAGCAGTTCTTC
CASSPTGLAGLYNEQFF
>many|TRBD1|TRBJ2-7|TRBV5-8
TGTGCCAGCAGCAAGATGACAGGGGGAATCGTATACGAGCAGTACTTC
CASSKMTGGIVYEQYF
>NA|NA|TRBJ1-2|TRBV24-1
TGTGCCACCAGTGATTTAAATGGCTACACCTTC
CATSDLNGYTF
>many|NA|TRBJ2-4|TRBV12-3/TRBV12-4
TGTGCCAGCAGTTTATTGAACTACATTCAGTACTTC
CASSLLNYIQYF
>many|TRBD2|TRBJ2-1|TRBV5-1
TGCGCCAGCAGCTTGTTGCGGGAGTTTCTGCGTGAGCAGTTCTTC
CASSLLREFLREQFF
>NA|TRBD2|TRBJ2-2|TRBV5-1
TGCGCCAGCAGCTTGGTGATAGCGGGATCCACCGGGGAGCTGTTTTTT
CASSLVIAGSTGELFF
>few|TRBD2|TRBJ2-7|TRBV5-5
TGTGCCAGCACCGGGCGGGGGGACACTGAAACTTACGAGCAGTACTTC
CASTGRGDTETYEQYF
>NA|NA|TRBJ2-3|TRBV5-1
TGCGCCAGCAGCTTTCGTCAGGAAACAGATACGCAGTATTTT
CASSFRQETDTQYF
>NA|TRBD2|TRBJ2-1|TRBV20-1
TGCAGTGCCGAATCTAGCGGGCGAAACAATGAGCAGTTCTTC
CSAESSGRNNEQFF
>few|TRBD1|TRBJ2-2|TRBV29-1
TGCAGCACCTGGACAGGGCACGGGGAGCTGTTTTTT
CSTWTGHGELFF
>NA|NA|TRBJ1-1|TRBV5-5
TGTGCCAGCAGCTTAAGCCACAGGAACACTGAAGCTTTCTTT
CASSLSHRNTEAFF
>NA|NA|TRBJ1-2|TRBV28
TGTGCCAGCAGTTTATGGGCGGGGGTACCGAGGGTAGCTAACTATGGCTACACCTTC
CASSLWAGVPRVANYGYTF
>NA|NA|TRBJ2-2|TRBV5-1
TGCGCCAGCAGCCAGGGTGTTGTTCCGAACACCGGGGAGCTGTTTTTT
CASSQGVVPNTGELFF
>NA|NA|TRBJ2-4|TRBV5-1
TGCGCCAGCAGCCCGGATCTAGGAAACATTCAGTACTTC
CASSPDLGNIQYF
>many|NA|TRBJ1-6|TRBV12-3/TRBV12-4
TGTGCCAGCAAGAGTCGGCCAGGGAGCAATTCACCCCTCCACTTT
CASKSRPGSNSPLHF
>few|NA|TRBJ2-5|TRBV25-1
TGTGCCAGCTCAGGGGTAGAGACCCAGTACTTC
CASSGVETQYF
>NA|NA|TRBJ2-1|TRBV6-5
TGTGCCAGCAGTTACTCTCTTCCAAGGACGGATGAGCAGTTCTTC
CASSYSLPRTDEQFF
>few|NA|TRBJ2-2|TRBV3-1
TGTGCCAGCAGCCAAACCGGAAGAAAGGACGGGGAGCTGTTTTTT
CASSQTGRKDGELFF